The next 14 T cell receptor beta chains were all read from a single sample in a study of metastatic and nonmetastatic thyroid tumors. TCRdb redid the clone calls on the PCR reads using MiXCR. The data show 7,000 or so clones, less than 45% seen once. Thyroid surgery was performed in patients who had received no treatment beforehand. Material for sequencing was tumor tissue. Every receptor here comes from a female donor with papillary thyroid cancer or a benign thyroid nodule (not recorded which). Some clones in this sample may be carry-over from other donors' samples.

This clone was picked up a small number of times. The chain combines TRBV28 with TRBJ2-3; possible D gene TRBD1, 5 bases. The CDR3 has 17 residues. Germline V lookup: CDR1 MDHEN, CDR2 SYDVKM. Trimming stripped 5 bases from V and 1 base from J, with 19 bases between. Here the CDR3 DNA reads TGTGCCAGCAGTCCTCGGACGGACACCGTCGGCACAGATACGCAGTATTTT. Translated: CASSPRTDTVGTDTQYF.

This chain joins TRBV6-1 and TRBJ1-2; 9 bases map to TRBD1. Germline V lookup: CDR1 MNHNS, CDR2 SASEGT. CDR3 length equals 15 residues. The trim removed 4 bases at V and 2 bases at J, leaving 5 bases unmatched. This CDR3 reads CASSVGQGGNYGYTF. CDR3 sequence (DNA): TGTGCCAGCAGTGTGGGACAGGGTGGGAACTATGGCTACACCTTC.

The chain joins TRBV7-8 to TRBJ1-1, with 9 nucleotides matching TRBD1. The J segment lost 1 base and the V segment lost 3 bases, leaving 6 bases of the junction unmatched. Germline V gives CDR1 SGHVS, CDR2 FQNEAQ. The CDR3 is 16 residues long. The CDR3 coding sequence is TGTGCCAGCAGCTTGGGGACAGGGTCTTCGAACACTGAAGCTTTCTTT. It specifies CASSLGTGSSNTEAFF.

The V gene is TRBV20-1, the J gene TRBJ1-2; D remains ambiguous. Germline V gene lookup returns CDR1 DFQATT and CDR2 SNEGSKA (reference sequence). V gave up 0 bases and J gave up 3 bases, with 17 bases separating them. This CDR3 contains 16 residues. The chain's CDR3 is CSARDRLGVGHYGYTF. In DNA form, the CDR3 reads TGCAGTGCTAGAGACCGCCTGGGAGTAGGTCACTATGGCTACACCTTC.

This clone was seen at least ten times. V and J are TRBV5-6 and TRBJ2-2; D not certain. Germline V gives CDR1 SGHDT, CDR2 YYEEEE. This CDR3 is built from 14 residues. The germline V and J ends were trimmed by 0 bases and 0 bases, with 3 bases remaining between them. DNA of the CDR3: TGTGCCAGCAGCTTGGGCCCGAACACCGGGGAGCTGTTTTTT. Translating gives CASSLGPNTGELFF.

The chain employs TRBV20-1 and TRBJ1-5; a weak D match, TRBD1 (5 bases). The length of the CDR3 is 13 residues. CDR1 is DFQATT and CDR2 is SNEGSKA in the germline V gene (reference sequence). V shed 6 bases and J shed 0 bases, with 9 bases lying between them. The DNA for the CDR3 is TGCAGTGCGTTGACAGTTAGCAATCAGCCCCAGCATTTT. Its protein is CSALTVSNQPQHF.

The chain recombines TRBV5-1 with TRBJ2-5; D uncertain. The CDR3 runs 15 residues. The germline V gene encodes CDR1 SGHRS and CDR2 YFSETQ. V gave up 0 bases and J gave up 7 bases, with 16 bases separating them. The chain's CDR3 is CASSLGRVGPATQYF. The CDR3 DNA is TGCGCCAGCAGCTTGGGTAGGGTCGGACCGGCGACCCAGTACTTC.

This clone is judged medium-sized. The chain employs TRBV19 and TRBJ2-2; D uncertain. Per germline, CDR1 LNHDA and CDR2 SQIVND (reference sequence). The V gene lost 8 bases and the J gene lost 7 bases, with 8 bases spanning the gap. The CDR3 loop spans 11 amino acids. CDR3 protein: CASLYGGELFF. The CDR3 nucleotides are TGTGCCAGTCTGTATGGCGGGGAGCTGTTTTTT.

This clone occurred a few times. The chain carries TRBV28 and TRBJ1-1, with TRBD1 matching 7 bases. Losses at the gene ends were 5 bases for V and 4 bases for J; bases not matched to a gene: 10. Germline assignment: CDR1 MDHEN and CDR2 SYDVKM. The CDR3 sequence is 15 residues long. The CDR3 DNA reads as TGTGCCAGCAGTGCCTCGACAGGGAGGGTCACTGAAGCTTTCTTT. Translated: CASSASTGRVTEAFF.

This clone was found a few times. This chain connects TRBV6-2 or TRBV6-3 to TRBJ2-1, with a possible D match to TRBD2 (5 bases). Between the trimmed V and J ends, which lost 4 bases and 9 bases, there was a span of 10 bases. The CDR3 extends over 12 amino acids. CDR1 and CDR2 from the germline V gene are MNHEY and SVGEGT. The CDR3, as DNA: TGTGCCAGCAGTTTGTCCGCGGGTGAGCAGTTCTTC. This translates into CASSLSAGEQFF.

This clone was detected only a few times. The chain combines TRBV28 with TRBJ1-4, with D tentatively TRBD1 (5 bases). The length of the CDR3 is 15 residues. From germline, CDR1 is MDHEN and CDR2 SYDVKM. With 3 bases removed from V and 5 bases from J, the gap between germline ends came to 13 bases. As DNA, the CDR3 is TGTGCCAGCAGTTTCCAGGGTAGGAAAAATGAAAAACTGTTTTTT. Translated: CASSFQGRKNEKLFF.

This sequence joins TRBV4-1 and TRBJ2-3; 14 bases align to TRBD2. J lost 6 bases, V lost 3 bases, and 14 bases had no gene match. CDR3 size: 19 residues. Looked up from germline, CDR1 is MGHRA and CDR2 is YSYEKL. CDR3 sequence (DNA): TGCGCCAGCAGCCAGCTAATTGGGACTAGCGGGAGCTCGGCGGATACGCAGTATTTT. Protein sequence: CASSQLIGTSGSSADTQYF.

The chain links TRBV20-1 to TRBJ2-7, with 10 bases that match TRBD2. Trimming removed 0 bases from V and 1 base from J; junction bases left unmatched: 9. The germline V gene encodes CDR1 DFQATT and CDR2 SNEGSKA (reference sequence). The length of the CDR3 is 17 residues. The DNA for the CDR3 is TGCAGTGCTAGAGATGGTAGCGGGAGGCTTCCGTCCTACGAGCAGTACTTC. It yields the protein CSARDGSGRLPSYEQYF.

This clone was seen ten or more times. The chain links TRBV6-1 to TRBJ2-4, with D maybe TRBD2 (6 bases). Germline loops: CDR1 MNHNS, CDR2 SASEGT. The CDR3 spans 13 residues. The V end was cut by 6 bases, the J end by 8 bases, with 14 bases between. CDR3 sequence reads: CASRGGFDDIQYF. The CDR3 DNA follows: TGTGCCAGCAGAGGAGGGTTTGATGACATTCAGTACTTC.